The 17 T cell receptor beta chains reported below all come from one sample, sequenced in a study of T cell responses to AZD1222 COVID-19 vaccine. Assay used: immunoSEQ multiplex PCR; TCRdb lists only in-frame clones, some missing. Here the sample spans 130,000 or so clones, about 90% being singletons. Specimen: peripheral blood, collected 28 days after the second AZD1222 dose. The receptors were gathered from an adult who received the AZD1222 COVID-19 vaccine.

The gene calls are TRBV3-1 (or the pseudogene TRBV3-2) and TRBJ2-2; a possible D gene is TRBD2 (6 bases). The CDR3 loop spans 16 amino acids. V was trimmed by 4 bases and J by 0 bases, leaving 12 bases between them. Per germline, CDR1 LGHDT and CDR2 YNNKEL (reference sequence). CDR3 nucleotide sequence: TGTGCCAGCAGCCTCTCCGGGACTCCGAACACCGGGGAGCTGTTTTTT. Encoded protein: CASSLSGTPNTGELFF.

The rearrangement uses TRBV2 and TRBJ1-2; a weak D match, TRBD1 (6 bases). The V and J ends lost 1 base and 4 bases respectively, with 13 bases between them. CDR3 length: 15 residues. Germline CDR1 and CDR2: SNHLY and FYNNEI. CDR3 residues: CASSEVRGVGYGYTF. CDR3 bases: TGTGCCAGCAGTGAAGTCAGGGGTGTTGGCTATGGCTACACCTTC.

The genes are TRBV5-1 and TRBJ2-1; 9 bases fit TRBD2. Trimming took 0 bases from V and 1 from J; bases not matched to a gene: 11. This CDR3 region has 19 residues. From germline, CDR1 is SGHRS and CDR2 YFSETQ. The CDR3 is CASSLGRINSGGSYNEQFF. In DNA form, the CDR3 reads TGCGCCAGCAGCTTGGGTAGGATTAATAGCGGGGGTTCCTACAATGAGCAGTTCTTC.

CDR3 loop: CASSFKQGHGYTF. CDR3 nucleotides: TGTGCCAGCAGTTTCAAACAGGGACACGGCTACACCTTC. This rearrangement joins TRBV6-6 to TRBJ1-2; perhaps TRBD1 as D (6 bases). CDR1 and CDR2 (germline): MNHNY, SVGAGI (reference sequence). V was clipped by 4 bases and J by 8 bases, with 14 bases between them. The CDR3 length is 13 residues.

This clone was seen a handful of times. CDR3 bases: TGTGCCAGCAGCTTCGCCCAGGGGCAAACTGAAGCTTTCTTT. It yields the protein CASSFAQGQTEAFF. J is TRBJ1-1 and V is TRBV7-2; possible D gene TRBD1, 6 bases. The CDR3 is made up of 14 amino acids. Deletions cut 3 bases from V and 5 bases from J, with 13 bases between. Germline V gene lookup returns CDR1 SGHTA and CDR2 FQGNSA.

The chain has TRBV2 and TRBJ1-4; TRBD1 aligns across 7 bases. Germline assignment: CDR1 SNHLY and CDR2 FYNNEI. The CDR3 has 16 amino acids. J gave up 2 bases and V 0 bases, and 3 bases lay outside the gene matches. The CDR3 DNA reads TGTGCCAGCAGTGAAGCGCCGGGACAGACTAATGAAAAACTGTTTTTT. Residues: CASSEAPGQTNEKLFF.

The J gene is TRBJ1-3, the V gene TRBV19, with D possibly TRBD1 on 6 matching bases. The germline gives CDR1 LNHDA, CDR2 SQIVND (reference sequence). The CDR3 is 14 amino acids. V lost 5 bases and J 4 bases, leaving 12 bases between the germline ends. CDR3 sequence reads: CASSLGGLGNTIYF. DNA for the CDR3: TGTGCCAGTAGTTTGGGGGGGCTCGGAAACACCATATATTTT.

The genes are TRBV20-1 and TRBJ2-1; 8 bases match TRBD2. Trimming took 3 bases from V and 2 from J; bases not matched to a gene: 3. Per the germline V gene, CDR1 is DFQATT and CDR2 is SNEGSKA (reference sequence). The CDR3 is 14 amino acids. The CDR3, as DNA: TGCAGTGCTAGTTCAGCGGGGGCCTACAATGAGCAGTTCTTC. As protein: CSASSAGAYNEQFF.

The chain recombines TRBV11-3 with TRBJ1-1; D may be TRBD1 (5 bases). CDR3 length equals 14 residues. With 8 bases removed from V and 1 base from J, the gap between germline ends came to 14 bases. CDR1 is SGHNT and CDR2 is YENEEA in the germline V gene. The CDR3 here is CASGTSGGNTEAFF. The CDR3 region has the DNA TGTGCCAGCGGGACCTCGGGGGGGAACACTGAAGCTTTCTTT.

This rearrangement joins TRBV5-4 to TRBJ2-1; 10 positions match TRBD1. This CDR3 contains 15 residues. Trimming removed 5 bases from V and 8 bases from J; junction bases left unmatched: 10. Per germline, CDR1 SGHNT and CDR2 YYREEE (reference sequence). The CDR3 DNA is TGTGCCAGCAGACCTCCGGGACAGGGGTCCGATGAGCAGTTCTTC. Protein product: CASRPPGQGSDEQFF.

The chain couples TRBV7-9 to TRBJ1-6; no reliable D call. CDR1 is SEHNR, CDR2 FQNEAQ, per germline (reference sequence). The CDR3 covers 14 residues. Trimming shortened V by 1 base and J by 10 bases, and 11 bases separated the two germline ends. The CDR3 loop reads CASSLGVEGSPLHF. The CDR3 nucleotides read TGTGCCAGCAGCTTAGGGGTGGAGGGATCACCCCTCCACTTT.

This clone appeared a few times. The V gene is TRBV6-9, the J gene TRBJ1-4, with D possibly being TRBD1 (5 bases). CDR3 length equals 17 residues. Trimming stripped 4 bases from V and 3 bases from J, with 18 bases between. The germline V gene encodes CDR1 MNHGY and CDR2 SVAAGI. CDR3 sequence: CASSLSGRREANEKLFF. The CDR3, as DNA: TGTGCCAGCAGTTTGTCAGGGAGGAGAGAGGCTAATGAAAAACTGTTTTTT.

The gene calls are TRBV5-1 and TRBJ1-1; D uncertain. Trimming removed 1 base at V and 8 bases at J, with 12 bases between. Germline CDR1 reads SGHRS; CDR2 reads YFSETQ. The CDR3 contains 13 residues. This chain's CDR3 is CASSLMPVAEAFF. CDR3 DNA sequence: TGCGCCAGCAGCTTGATGCCGGTAGCCGAAGCTTTCTTT. Supplemented by reference TRBV5-1 and TRBJ1-1, the full variable domain reads KAGVTQTPRYLIKTRGQQVTLSCSPISGHRSVSWYQQTPGQGLQFLFEYFSETQRNKGNFPGRFSGRQFSNSRSEMNVSTLELGDSALYLCASSLMPVAEAFFGQGTRLTVV.

The chain carries TRBV27 and TRBJ1-4, with 11 bases matching TRBD1. The CDR3 totals 14 residues. CDR1 and CDR2 (germline): MNHEY, SMNVEV (reference sequence). V shed 5 bases, J shed 8 bases, and the junction held 4 bases outside the gene matches. CDR3 residues: CASSGQGANEKLFF. In nucleotides, the CDR3 is TGTGCCAGCAGTGGACAGGGGGCGAACGAAAAACTGTTTTTT.

The chain recombines TRBV2 with TRBJ2-1, with D unresolved. Germline V gene data show CDR1 as SNHLY and CDR2 as FYNNEI. The CDR3 length is 12 residues. V lost 9 bases and J 0 bases, leaving 6 bases between the germline ends. CDR3 sequence reads: CASRSSYNEQFF. CDR3 nucleotide sequence: TGTGCCAGTAGGAGCTCCTACAATGAGCAGTTCTTC.

This chain connects TRBV7-2 to TRBJ1-5; D possibly corresponds to TRBD1 (5 bases). Germline assignment: CDR1 SGHTA and CDR2 FQGNSA. The V end lost 1 base, the J end lost 4 bases, and 14 bases lay between the germline ends. The CDR3 totals 16 residues. CDR3 DNA sequence: TGTGCCAGCAGCTTAGTTGGCGGGACTCGGAATCAGCCCCAGCATTTT. Translation gives CASSLVGGTRNQPQHF.

The table lists this clone with a few counts. The chain carries TRBV5-1 and TRBJ1-1; D perhaps matches TRBD1 (6 bases). CDR3 size: 16 residues. Trimming removed 4 bases at V and 0 bases at J, with 16 bases between. In germline, CDR1 is SGHRS, CDR2 YFSETQ. As DNA, the CDR3 is TGCGCCAGCAGCGCGCAACCAACAGGGCTGAACACTGAAGCTTTCTTT. It translates to CASSAQPTGLNTEAFF.